These T cell receptor beta chains were read from a single sample in a study of T cell repertoires in cytomegalovirus infection. TCRdb passed the reads through MiXCR, listing each CDR3 protein once. The sample includes hundreds of thousands of distinct CDR3 sequences, less than 25% of them seen just once. Source material: CD8+ T cells from PBMCs. Receptors were obtained from a human donor in good health (CMV status not recorded). Some clones in this sample may be carry-over from other donors' samples. The CDR3 runs from the conserved cysteine through the conserved F or W. D genes are given only for firm matches. Clone size is stated in some rows and not others, as once, few, many or a class when expanded.

J | D | size | V | CDR3 | DNA
TRBJ2-2 | TRBD2 | - | TRBV27 | CASSAGLAGGFGELFF | TGTGCCAGCAGTGCGGGACTAGCGGGGGGGTTCGGGGAGCTGTTTTTT
TRBJ2-5 | TRBD2 | few | TRBV6-1 | CASSPGEGTQYF | TGTGCCAGCTCGCCGGGGGAGGGGACCCAGTACTTC
TRBJ2-1 | - | few | TRBV5-4 | CAGGSSYNEQFF | TGTGCTGGGGGTAGCTCCTACAATGAGCAGTTCTTC
TRBJ1-1 | TRBD1 | many | TRBV10-3 | CAITLRDRGRHTEAFF | TGTGCCATCACACTCCGGGACAGGGGGCGTCACACTGAAGCTTTCTTT
TRBJ1-2 | - | many | TRBV7-2 | CASSSAGNYGYTF | TGTGCCAGCAGCTCCGCTGGAAACTATGGCTACACCTTC
TRBJ2-4 | TRBD2 | many | TRBV7-9 | CASSLIPGLAGGPSQYF | TGTGCCAGCAGCTTAATTCCCGGACTAGCGGGGGGGCCGTCGCAGTACTTC
TRBJ2-1 | TRBD2 | many | TRBV7-9 | CASSRGGLNEQFF | TGTGCCAGCAGCCGGGGGGGGCTCAATGAGCAGTTCTTC
TRBJ2-3 | - | - | TRBV12-3/TRBV12-4 | CASSPLPPGRDTQYF | TGTGCCAGCAGCCCTTTGCCCCCCGGGAGAGATACGCAGTATTTT
TRBJ1-2 | - | - | TRBV20-1 | CSARGPGYGYTF | TGCAGTGCCAGAGGGCCGGGCTATGGCTACACCTTC
TRBJ1-1 | - | many | TRBV6-1 | CASSVTGLTEAFF | TGTGCCAGCAGTGTAACAGGGCTCACTGAAGCTTTCTTT
TRBJ1-1 | - | - | TRBV29-1 | CSVAPGGTAFF | TGCAGCGTTGCTCCGGGGGGGACAGCTTTCTTT
TRBJ1-1 | - | - | TRBV13 | CASTNKDINTEAFF | TGTGCCAGCACCAACAAGGACATAAACACTGAAGCTTTCTTT
TRBJ1-3 | - | many | TRBV7-2 | CASSYSFQRESSGNTIYF | TGTGCCAGCAGCTACTCTTTCCAGAGGGAGTCGTCCGGAAACACCATATATTTT
TRBJ1-1 | - | - | TRBV11-3 | CANSLRLGTEAFF | TGTGCCAACAGCTTAAGGTTGGGGACTGAAGCTTTCTTT
TRBJ2-6 | - | few | TRBV4-3 | CASSQERGSGANVLTF | TGCGCCAGCAGCCAAGAGAGGGGCTCTGGGGCCAACGTCCTGACTTTC
TRBJ2-5 | - | once | TRBV7-9 | CASSPPERRGETQYF | TGTGCCAGCAGCCCCCCTGAGCGTCGCGGAGAGACCCAGTACTTC
TRBJ2-2 | TRBD2 | many | TRBV6-4 | CASSDGGAGELFF | TGTGCCAGCAGTGACGGGGGGGCCGGGGAGCTGTTTTTT
TRBJ2-3 | - | - | TRBV6-5 | CASSYSLANRPDTQYF | TGTGCCAGCAGTTACTCCCTAGCGAACAGACCAGATACGCAGTATTTT
TRBJ2-4 | TRBD2 | once | TRBV2 | CASSELVAGGYVAKNIQYF | TGTGCCAGCAGTGAATTGGTAGCGGGGGGGTATGTAGCCAAAAACATTCAGTACTTC
TRBJ2-7 | TRBD1 | - | TRBV29-1 | CSVGTGNEQYF | TGCAGCGTAGGGACAGGGAACGAGCAGTACTTC
TRBJ1-1 | - | - | TRBV5-5 | CASRMMGGTEAFF | TGTGCCAGCAGGATGATGGGGGGCACTGAAGCTTTCTTT
TRBJ2-3 | - | many | TRBV4-3 | CASSIRDNPSTDTQYF | TGCGCCAGCAGTATCCGGGACAACCCTAGCACAGATACGCAGTATTTT
TRBJ1-5 | - | few | TRBV6-2/TRBV6-3 | CASSYPVNQPQHF | TGTGCCAGCAGTTACCCCGTCAATCAGCCCCAGCATTTT
TRBJ2-3 | TRBD1 | - | TRBV7-6 | CASTLTGSKDTQYF | TGTGCCAGCACCCTGACAGGGAGCAAAGATACGCAGTATTTT
TRBJ1-3 | - | many | TRBV5-6 | CASSPGGGNTIYF | TGTGCCAGCAGCCCCGGAGGCGGAAACACCATATATTTT
TRBJ2-1 | - | few | TRBV27 | CASSLSPGLNEQFF | TGTGCCAGCAGTTTATCGCCGGGCCTCAATGAGCAGTTCTTC
TRBJ2-3 | TRBD2 | - | TRBV28 | CASSQTSVTDTQYF | TGTGCCAGCAGTCAGACTAGCGTGACAGATACGCAGTATTTT
TRBJ2-7 | - | many | TRBV7-9 | CASSPFWGEQYF | TGTGCCAGCAGCCCATTTTGGGGCGAGCAGTACTTC
TRBJ2-1 | - | few | TRBV19 | CASSIAGTGRSEQFF | TGTGCCAGTAGTATAGCGGGGACTGGGAGGAGTGAGCAGTTCTTC
TRBJ2-2 | TRBD1 | - | TRBV20-1 | CSAKTGTTGELFF | TGCAGTGCTAAGACAGGGACCACCGGGGAGCTGTTTTTT
TRBJ1-1 | - | many | TRBV7-2 | CASSPEWGALNTEAFF | TGTGCCAGCAGTCCCGAATGGGGGGCCCTAAACACTGAAGCTTTCTTT
TRBJ1-2 | - | - | TRBV20-1 | CSARDLLPGGYTF | TGCAGTGCTAGAGACCTTCTCCCAGGGGGCTACACCTTC
TRBJ2-7 | - | - | TRBV14 | CASSPRSGFYEQYF | TGTGCCAGCAGCCCTCGGTCAGGGTTCTACGAGCAGTACTTC
TRBJ2-1 | - | - | TRBV7-3 | CASSRPGLMGNEQFF | TGTGCCAGCAGCCGGCCTGGACTAATGGGCAATGAGCAGTTCTTC
TRBJ1-1 | - | few | TRBV11-3 | CASSSYSGEAFF | TGTGCCAGCAGCTCGTATTCAGGTGAAGCTTTCTTT
TRBJ1-1 | - | - | TRBV12-3/TRBV12-4 | CASRPPGTMNTEAFF | TGTGCCAGCAGACCCCCCGGGACAATGAACACTGAAGCTTTCTTT
TRBJ2-4 | - | few | TRBV20-1 | CSAGKEWRAKNIQYF | TGCAGTGCTGGAAAAGAGTGGCGGGCCAAAAACATTCAGTACTTC
TRBJ2-5 | TRBD2 | few | TRBV6-5 | CASSYSGQEGGLAGARLETQYF | TGTGCCAGCAGTTACTCGGGGCAGGAGGGAGGACTAGCGGGGGCTCGCTTAGAGACCCAGTACTTC
TRBJ2-4 | TRBD1 | few | TRBV12-3/TRBV12-4 | CASSLTVDRGDIQYF | TGTGCCAGCAGTTTAACGGTCGACAGGGGAGACATTCAGTACTTC
TRBJ2-5 | TRBD2 | - | TRBV20-1 | CSANIAGIVQETQYF | TGCAGTGCAAATATAGCGGGTATAGTCCAAGAGACCCAGTACTTC
TRBJ2-3 | - | - | TRBV29-1 | CSARGSTDTQYF | TGCAGCGCCAGGGGATCCACAGATACGCAGTATTTT
TRBJ2-1 | - | - | TRBV7-6 | CASSFGSVNEQFF | TGTGCCAGCAGCTTTGGGTCGGTCAATGAGCAGTTCTTC
TRBJ1-5 | - | - | TRBV28 | CASSLLSGVDQPQHF | TGTGCCAGCAGTTTATTGTCAGGGGTCGATCAGCCCCAGCATTTT
TRBJ2-1 | - | few | TRBV2 | CASSDAVHNEQFF | TGTGCCAGCAGTGATGCAGTGCACAATGAGCAGTTCTTC
TRBJ1-5 | - | once | TRBV7-9 | CASSLLSQPQRF | TGTGCCAGCAGCTTATTATCTCAGCCCCAGCGTTTT